These 24 T cell receptor beta chains were all obtained from the same sample, sequenced in a study of regulatory T cells in long-lasting Graves disease. Noted time point: newly diagnosed GD, antithyroid drugs for less than 3 months. The authors made the TCR library using RNA they extracted from PBMCs. With iRepertoire HTBI primers and Arm-PCR of CDR3 regions, TCR beta libraries were built. A single record per CDR3 protein comes from TCRdb applying MiXCR to the multiplex PCR reads. The table includes under 800,000 distinct CDR3 sequences, 16% detected once. The same data also went into a second study, on T cells in Graves' hyperthyroidism and ophthalmopathy.

Sample: peripheral blood mononuclear cells (PBMCs), taken at new diagnosis, from a patient treated with antithyroid drugs. These receptors came from a woman aged 30 to 39 with Graves disease.

V usage is TRBV7-6 and J usage is TRBJ2-3; D gene ambiguous. CDR3 length equals 15 residues. Per the germline V gene, CDR1 is SGHVS and CDR2 is FNYEAQ. Deletions cut 1 base from V and 4 bases from J, with 12 bases between. The DNA for the CDR3 is TGTGCCAGCAGCTTAGAGCCTCGTTACTCAGATACGCAGTATTTT. Translation: CASSLEPRYSDTQYF.

In its sample, this clonotype was seen many times. V is TRBV3-1 and J is TRBJ2-7, with D uncertain. Trimming left V 1 base short and J 7 bases short, with 11 bases between. The length of the CDR3 is 13 residues. Germline assignment: CDR1 LGHDT and CDR2 YNNKEL (reference sequence). The CDR3 DNA follows: TGTGCCAGCAGCCAAGTAGGAGTAGGAGAGCAGTACTTC. Translating it yields CASSQVGVGEQYF.

This clonotype was detected only a few times. The V and J genes are TRBV11-2 and TRBJ1-1; a possible D gene is TRBD1 (5 bases). The CDR3 has 15 amino acids. The V gene's germline CDR1 is SGHAT and CDR2 FQNNGV. Trimming removed 0 bases at V and 4 bases at J, with 12 bases between. CDR3: CASSLELGGGTEAFF. CDR3 DNA: TGTGCCAGCAGCTTAGAATTGGGGGGGGGCACTGAAGCTTTCTTT.

This clonotype was recorded at least ten times. The V gene is TRBV20-1, the J gene TRBJ2-5; TRBD2 matches at 8 bases. This CDR3 is 16 amino acids long. With 2 bases clipped from V and 5 bases from J, the junction kept 13 bases outside the gene matches. CDR1 and CDR2 (germline): DFQATT, SNEGSKA (reference sequence). The chain's CDR3 is CSARTATGGPRETQYF. In nucleotides, the CDR3 is TGCAGTGCTAGAACGGCCACGGGAGGGCCCAGGGAGACCCAGTACTTC.

This sequence joins TRBV29-1 and TRBJ1-1; 9 bases line up with TRBD1. There are 13 residues in the CDR3. V lost 6 bases to trimming and J lost 1 base; unmatched junction nucleotides: 3. The germline CDR1 and CDR2 sequences are SQVTM and ANQGSEA. CDR3 region: CSVADRGNTEAFF. CDR3 nucleotide sequence: TGCAGCGTGGCGGACAGGGGGAACACTGAAGCTTTCTTT. Full variable domain (outside the CDR3, taken from reference TRBV29-1 and TRBJ1-1): SAVISQKPSRDICQRGTSLTIQCQVDSQVTMMFWYRQQPGQSLTLIATANQGSEATYESGFVIDKFPISRPNLTFSTLTVSNMSPEDSSIYLCSVADRGNTEAFFGQGTRLTVV.

This clonotype has a count of ten or more. The chain is built from TRBV6-5 and TRBJ1-2; D uncertain. The germline V and J ends were trimmed by 4 bases and 3 bases, with 9 bases remaining between them. Germline V CDR1 and CDR2: MNHEY, SVGAGI. There are 13 residues in the CDR3. CDR3 region: CASSSPRDYGYTF. The CDR3 DNA follows: TGTGCCAGCAGTTCCCCTCGAGACTATGGCTACACCTTC.

This clonotype has ten or more counts. This chain joins TRBV28 and TRBJ1-1; D gene unclear. Trimming pared 2 bases from V and 1 base from J, leaving 11 bases between. The CDR3 totals 15 residues. The V gene's germline CDR1 is MDHEN and CDR2 SYDVKM. DNA of the CDR3: TGTGCCAGCAGTTTACCCCGCGGGAGGAACACTGAAGCTTTCTTT. This gives the protein CASSLPRGRNTEAFF.

The chain links TRBV19 to TRBJ2-3; 8 bases fit TRBD2. The length of the CDR3 is 14 residues. Germline values: CDR1 LNHDA, CDR2 SQIVND (reference sequence). Germline trimming cut 5 bases from V and 4 bases from J; bases unmatched to any gene: 5. CDR3: CASSPLGGADTQYF. For the CDR3, the DNA is TGTGCCAGTAGTCCCCTCGGGGGGGCAGATACGCAGTATTTT.

The table lists this clonotype with a count of one. The V gene is TRBV20-1, the J gene TRBJ2-1, with TRBD2 matching 9 bases. J gave up 2 bases and V 0 bases, and 11 bases lay outside the gene matches. Germline CDR1 and CDR2: DFQATT and SNEGSKA (reference sequence). The length of the CDR3 is 18 residues. As DNA, the CDR3 is TGCAGTGCTAGAGATGACGTCAGCGGGAGGTCTACCTACAATGAGCAGTTCTTC. Protein sequence: CSARDDVSGRSTYNEQFF.

This clonotype was seen at least ten times. CDR3 nucleotides: TGTGCCAGCAGTTCGGCAACTAAGGGGCGCACTGAAGCTTTCTTT. This gives the protein CASSSATKGRTEAFF. The chain combines TRBV28 with TRBJ1-1, with a weak D call TRBD1 (5 bases). CDR3 length: 15 residues. In germline, CDR1 is MDHEN, CDR2 SYDVKM. V dropped 4 bases and J dropped 4 bases, with 16 bases sitting between them.

The rearrangement uses TRBV6-1 and TRBJ2-6; 7 bases map to TRBD2. The germline V gene has CDR1 MNHNS and CDR2 SASEGT. V dropped 8 bases and J dropped 0; count of bases not matched to a gene: 4. The CDR3 is made up of 15 amino acids. CDR3 sequence reads: CASLGGNSGANVLTF. The CDR3 DNA reads as TGTGCCAGCCTGGGGGGGAACTCTGGGGCCAACGTCCTGACTTTC.

This clonotype was detected many times. The CDR3 nucleotides are TGTGCCAGCAGCCCCGGCCGGGACGGAAGTTCCGAGCAGTACTTC. It yields the protein CASSPGRDGSSEQYF. The chain has TRBV7-2 and TRBJ2-7; perhaps D is TRBD1 or TRBD2 (5 bases each). Germline V lookup: CDR1 SGHTA, CDR2 FQGNSA. The germline V and J ends were trimmed by 5 bases and 6 bases, with 20 bases remaining between them. CDR3 length: 15 amino acids. The variable domain in full, with the rest retrieved from reference TRBV7-2 and TRBJ2-7, is GAGVSQSPSNKVTEKGKDVELRCDPISGHTALYWYRQSLGQGLEFLIYFQGNSAPDKSGLPSDRFSAERTGGSVSTLTIQRTQQEDSAVYLCASSPGRDGSSEQYFGPGTRLTVT.

This chain joins TRBV7-2 and TRBJ2-7; no reliable D call. The germline CDR1 and CDR2 sequences are SGHTA and FQGNSA. The CDR3 length is 15 residues. V was shortened by 4 bases and J by 2 bases, with 15 bases between the two germline ends. The CDR3 bases are TGTGCCAGCAGCTCAACTACAGAGCTCGCCTACGAGCAGTACTTC. It encodes CASSSTTELAYEQYF.

The chain links TRBV14 to TRBJ1-1, with 10 bases that match TRBD1. CDR1 is SGHDN and CDR2 is FVKESK in the germline V gene. This CDR3 region has 13 residues. J was trimmed by 7 bases and V by 6 bases; bases with no gene match: 5. The DNA for the CDR3 is TGTGCCAGCAGGGCGGGACAGGGGAATGAAGCTTTCTTT. Translation gives CASRAGQGNEAFF.

The chain uses TRBV6-1 and TRBJ1-5; perhaps TRBD1 as D (6 bases). The CDR3 length is 16 residues. Germline CDR1 reads MNHNS; CDR2 reads SASEGT. V dropped 5 bases and J dropped 4 bases, with 18 bases sitting between them. The CDR3 DNA reads TGTGCCAGCAGTCCCGGGGCAGGGGTTACAAATCAGCCCCAGCATTTT. It encodes CASSPGAGVTNQPQHF.

Many counts were recorded for this clonotype. This chain uses TRBV28 with TRBJ1-2; D not certain. Germline-derived CDR1 and CDR2 are MDHEN and SYDVKM. The CDR3 contains 13 residues. Trimming cost V 6 bases and J 3 bases, with 11 bases left between them. CDR3 sequence (DNA): TGTGCCAGCAGCCCCCCTGGACACTATGGCTACACCTTC. Its protein product is CASSPPGHYGYTF.

This clonotype occurred many times. J is TRBJ1-2 and V is TRBV29-1, with no clear D. Germline V gene data show CDR1 as SQVTM and CDR2 as ANQGSEA. This CDR3 spans 10 amino acids. Trimming removed 4 bases from V and 4 bases from J, with 4 bases in between. CDR3 DNA sequence: TGCAGCGTTGCCGGCTATGGCTACACCTTC. This encodes CSVAGYGYTF. Full variable domain (missing parts from reference TRBV29-1 and TRBJ1-2): SAVISQKPSRDICQRGTSLTIQCQVDSQVTMMFWYRQQPGQSLTLIATANQGSEATYESGFVIDKFPISRPNLTFSTLTVSNMSPEDSSIYLCSVAGYGYTFGSGTRLTVV.

This clonotype was seen repeatedly, ten times or more. DNA of the CDR3: TGTGCCAGCAGCGAATCCGGGACAGGGCAAGGCTACACCTTC. Translating it yields CASSESGTGQGYTF. J is TRBJ1-2 and V is TRBV27; 9 bases match TRBD1. Trimming took 6 bases from V and 8 from J; bases not matched to a gene: 10. This CDR3 spans 14 amino acids. Germline values: CDR1 MNHEY, CDR2 SMNVEV (reference sequence).

Comments on this clonotype: This may come from a read error, since a much larger clone is one base off. The V and J genes are TRBV28 and TRBJ2-7; the D gene is possibly TRBD1 (6 bases). Germline V gene sequence: CDR1 MDHEN, CDR2 SYDVKM. CDR3 length equals 13 residues. Here the CDR3 DNA reads TGTGTCAGTTACAGACAGGTTCCCTACGAGCAGTACTTC. Encoded protein: CVSYRQVPYEQYF.

A few counts support this clonotype. This chain joins TRBV6-2 or TRBV6-3 and TRBJ2-2; D gene unclear. Germline assignment: CDR1 MNHEY and CDR2 SVGEGT. Trimming took 5 bases from V and 4 from J, leaving 14 bases between them. The CDR3 totals 15 residues. The CDR3 reads CASSEVTVGTGELFF. The CDR3 DNA reads TGTGCCAGCAGTGAAGTGACTGTCGGCACCGGGGAGCTGTTTTTT.

Points on this clonotype: A much larger clone sits a single nucleotide away, making a read error possible. The chain links TRBV6-2 or TRBV6-3 to TRBJ2-2, with D perhaps TRBD2 (5 bases). CDR3 length: 16 amino acids. Trimming stripped 8 bases from V and 1 base from J, with 17 bases between. Germline V lookup: CDR1 MNHEY, CDR2 SVGEGT. CDR3 sequence reads: CASFGWGEGNTGELFF. In nucleotides, the CDR3 is TGTGCCAGCTTCGGATGGGGAGAAGGGAACACCGGGGAGCTGTTTTTT.

This clonotype was seen ten or more times. The V gene is TRBV7-2, the J gene TRBJ2-7; 11 positions agree with TRBD2. Looked up from germline, CDR1 is SGHTA and CDR2 is FQGNSA. With V trimmed by 1 base and J by 9 bases, 8 bases remained unmatched. The CDR3 has 15 amino acids. DNA for the CDR3: TGTGCCAGCAGCTTAGGGGCTAGCGGGGGGAGCAGGCAGTACTTC. Translated, it gives CASSLGASGGSRQYF.

This clonotype has at least ten counts. The chain has TRBV27 and TRBJ2-5, with D tentatively TRBD2 (6 bases). Germline V CDR1 and CDR2: MNHEY, SMNVEV (reference sequence). The CDR3 runs 14 residues. V was pared by 4 bases and J by 0 bases, with 9 bases between. The CDR3 DNA reads TGTGCCAGCAGTTGGGTAGCGGACCAAGAGACCCAGTACTTC. Protein sequence: CASSWVADQETQYF.

This clonotype has at least ten counts. The V gene is TRBV12-3 or TRBV12-4, the J gene TRBJ2-1, with 12 nucleotides matching TRBD2. The J segment lost 9 bases and the V segment lost 5 bases, leaving 5 bases of the junction unmatched. There are 14 residues in the CDR3. CDR3 sequence (DNA): TGTGCCAGCAGTCCTAGCGGGAGGGCCACTGAGCAGTTCTTC. Protein product: CASSPSGRATEQFF.